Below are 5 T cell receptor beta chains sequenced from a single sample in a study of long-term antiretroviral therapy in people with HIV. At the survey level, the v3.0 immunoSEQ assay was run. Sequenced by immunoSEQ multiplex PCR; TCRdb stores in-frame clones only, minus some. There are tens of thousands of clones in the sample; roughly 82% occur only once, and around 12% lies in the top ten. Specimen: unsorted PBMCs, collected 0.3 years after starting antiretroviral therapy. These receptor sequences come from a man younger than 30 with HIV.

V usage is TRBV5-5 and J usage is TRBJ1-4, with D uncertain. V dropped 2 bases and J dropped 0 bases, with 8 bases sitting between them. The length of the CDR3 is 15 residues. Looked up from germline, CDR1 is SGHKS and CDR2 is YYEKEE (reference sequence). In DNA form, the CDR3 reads TGTGCCAGCAGCTTAGTAGTTGCAACTAATGAAAAACTGTTTTTT. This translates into CASSLVVATNEKLFF.

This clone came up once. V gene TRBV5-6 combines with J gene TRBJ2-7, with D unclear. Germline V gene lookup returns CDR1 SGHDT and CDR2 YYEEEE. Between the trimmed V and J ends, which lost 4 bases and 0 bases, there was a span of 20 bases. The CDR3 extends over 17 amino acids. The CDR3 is CASSTHNERISSYEQYF. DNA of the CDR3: TGTGCCAGCAGCACCCATAACGAGCGAATTAGCTCCTACGAGCAGTACTTC.

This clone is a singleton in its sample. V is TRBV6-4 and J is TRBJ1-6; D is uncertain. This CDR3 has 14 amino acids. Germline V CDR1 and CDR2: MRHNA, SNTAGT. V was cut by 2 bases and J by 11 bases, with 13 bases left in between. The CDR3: CASSDGTPGAPLHF. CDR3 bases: TGTGCCAGCAGTGACGGAACTCCCGGGGCACCCCTCCACTTT.

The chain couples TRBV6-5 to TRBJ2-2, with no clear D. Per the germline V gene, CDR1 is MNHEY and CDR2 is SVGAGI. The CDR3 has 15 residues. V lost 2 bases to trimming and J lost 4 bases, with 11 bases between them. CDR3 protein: CASSYDLVGTGELFF. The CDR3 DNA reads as TGTGCCAGCAGTTACGACCTAGTTGGCACCGGGGAGCTGTTTTTT.

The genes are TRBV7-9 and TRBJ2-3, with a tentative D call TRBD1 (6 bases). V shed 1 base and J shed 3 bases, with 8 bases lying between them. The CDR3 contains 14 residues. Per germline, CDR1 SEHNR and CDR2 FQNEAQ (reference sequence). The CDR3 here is CASSLEQGTDTQYF. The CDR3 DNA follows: TGTGCCAGCAGCTTAGAGCAGGGGACAGATACGCAGTATTTT.